The 27 T cell receptor beta chains listed next were all sequenced from one sample in a study of blood T cell repertoires in COVID-19. Repertoires were generated with immunoSEQ multiplex PCR, while TCRdb's copy carries only in-frame clones and drops some. The repertoire holds 95,000 to 150,000 clones, with 86% as singletons. Specimen: peripheral blood. The receptor source for this set is a middle-aged man with acute or convalescent COVID-19.

The chain uses TRBV6-5 and TRBJ2-7; TRBD1 aligns across 7 bases. Germline lookup yields CDR1 MNHEY and CDR2 SVGAGI. After removal of 8 bases from V and 2 bases from J, the junction contained 9 bases not matched to a gene. The CDR3 extends over 14 amino acids. The DNA of the CDR3 is TGTGCCAGCTCCCGGGACAGAGAGACCTACGAGCAGTACTTC. Translating it yields CASSRDRETYEQYF.

This chain uses TRBV27 with TRBJ1-2; D call uncertain. Germline CDR1 reads MNHEY; CDR2 reads SMNVEV (reference sequence). The V and J ends lost 6 bases and 0 bases respectively, with 11 bases between them. The CDR3 runs to 14 residues. The CDR3 here is CASSPSQTNYGYTF. The CDR3 DNA sequence: TGTGCCAGCAGCCCGTCACAGACTAACTATGGCTACACCTTC.

The chain recombines TRBV9 with TRBJ2-5, with 12 bases aligning to TRBD2. The J segment lost 4 bases and the V segment lost 0 bases, leaving 7 bases of the junction unmatched. The CDR3 contains 17 residues. Germline values: CDR1 SGDLS, CDR2 YYNGEE. The CDR3 DNA reads TGTGCCAGCAGCGTAGATCCTAGCGGGGGGGTAGTAGAGACCCAGTACTTC. Amino acids: CASSVDPSGGVVETQYF.

This clone appeared a single time. The J gene is TRBJ2-7, the V gene TRBV12-3 or TRBV12-4; the D gene is possibly TRBD1 (5 bases). The CDR3 length is 11 residues. Trimming removed 7 bases at V and 5 bases at J, with 9 bases between. The CDR3 is CASTWGHEQYF. The DNA of the CDR3 is TGTGCCAGCACTTGGGGCCACGAGCAGTACTTC.

The J gene is TRBJ2-1, the V gene TRBV6-2 or TRBV6-3; TRBD2 aligns across 11 bases. The CDR3 contains 17 residues. V gave up 3 bases and J gave up 3 bases; unmatched junction bases: 7. Germline V CDR1 and CDR2: MNHEY, SVGEGT. CDR3 DNA sequence: TGTGCCAGCAGTTATGGGATAGCGGGAGGGATCTACAATGAGCAGTTCTTC. It is translated as CASSYGIAGGIYNEQFF.

A note on this clone: Other DNA sequences from this sample encode an identical CDR3 as well. The rearrangement uses TRBV3-1 (or the pseudogene TRBV3-2) and TRBJ2-2; D not certain. Looked up from germline, CDR1 is LGHDT and CDR2 is YNNKEL (reference sequence). The V end was cut by 1 base, the J end by 1 base, with 4 bases between. This CDR3 region has 14 residues. Here the CDR3 DNA reads TGTGCCAGCAGCCAAGGAGGGAACACCGGGGAGCTGTTTTTT. It translates to CASSQGGNTGELFF.

This chain joins TRBV7-5 and TRBJ1-3. TRBV7-5 is a pseudogene locus. The length of the CDR3 is 14 residues. The CDR3 bases are TGTGCCAGAAGCTTCGGCGGCTCTGGAAACACCATATATTTT. Translating it yields CARSFGGSGNTIYF.

The rearrangement links TRBV7-2 to TRBJ2-7; 8 positions agree with TRBD2. The V gene end was trimmed by 5 bases and the J gene end by 8 bases; junction bases not matched to a gene: 8. The CDR3 runs to 13 residues. The V gene's germline CDR1 is SGHTA and CDR2 FQGNSA. This chain's CDR3 is CASSHSSGVKQYF. The CDR3 DNA reads TGTGCCAGCAGCCATAGTAGCGGGGTTAAGCAGTACTTC.

The sample holds one count of this clone. This chain uses TRBV6-5 with TRBJ1-1; D gene uncertain. Trimming removed 11 bases at V and 0 bases at J, with 10 bases between. The CDR3 is made up of 12 amino acids. Germline V gene sequence: CDR1 MNHEY, CDR2 SVGAGI. The CDR3 loop reads CAATEVNTEAFF. DNA for the CDR3: TGTGCCGCCACGGAGGTGAACACTGAAGCTTTCTTT.

The chain recombines TRBV6-4 with TRBJ2-5; 11 nucleotides match TRBD2. The CDR3 is 14 amino acids. The V and J ends lost 6 bases and 3 bases, in that order; junction bases with no gene match: 3. Germline V lookup: CDR1 MRHNA, CDR2 SNTAGT. The CDR3 DNA reads TGTGCCAGCAGATTACTAGCGGGGGAAGAGACCCAGTACTTC. This sequence encodes CASRLLAGEETQYF.

The chain recombines TRBV5-6 with TRBJ1-2; D ambiguous. Germline V gives CDR1 SGHDT, CDR2 YYEEEE. Trimming took off 5 bases at V and 1 base at J, with 6 bases between the two ends. The CDR3 runs to 12 residues. The CDR3 DNA sequence: TGTGCCAGCAGTCGGGTTAACTATGGCTACACCTTC. This encodes CASSRVNYGYTF.

This chain links TRBV30 with TRBJ1-5; D gene unclear. Germline values: CDR1 GTSNPN, CDR2 SVGIG (reference sequence). Trimming shortened V by 2 bases and J by 1 base, and 12 bases separated the two germline ends. The CDR3 length is 15 residues. This chain's CDR3 is CAWSPPPPSNQPQHF. CDR3 nucleotide sequence: TGTGCCTGGAGTCCCCCTCCTCCCAGCAATCAGCCCCAGCATTTT.

The V call is TRBV29-1, the J call TRBJ1-1; 9 bases match TRBD1. There are 15 residues in the CDR3. V shed 8 bases, J shed 6 bases, and the junction held 16 bases outside the gene matches. CDR1 and CDR2 from the germline V gene are SQVTM and ANQGSEA. CDR3 protein: CSPSPWGQGKAEAFF. The CDR3 nucleotides are TGCAGCCCCTCCCCTTGGGGACAGGGAAAGGCTGAAGCTTTCTTT.

This sequence joins TRBV27 and TRBJ1-2; D is perhaps TRBD1 (6 bases). Trimming pared 8 bases from V and 2 bases from J, leaving 15 bases between. The germline CDR1 and CDR2 sequences are MNHEY and SMNVEV (reference sequence). The length of the CDR3 is 14 residues. DNA for the CDR3: TGTGCCAGCGCCAGGGACAAACCGAACTATGGCTACACCTTC. Its translation is CASARDKPNYGYTF.

This clone is a singleton in its sample. The V and J genes are TRBV4-1 and TRBJ1-5, with 7 bases matching TRBD1. This CDR3 is built from 15 residues. Germline CDR1 is MGHRA and CDR2 is YSYEKL. V trimming: 3 bases; J trimming: 4 bases; junction bases outside the gene matches: 6. The CDR3 region is CASSQATGTNQPQHF. The CDR3 bases are TGCGCCAGCAGCCAGGCGACAGGGACAAATCAGCCCCAGCATTTT.

This clone was found a few times. Other DNA sequences within the sample encode an identical CDR3. The chain joins TRBV4-2 to TRBJ1-5; D unclear. The V end was cut by 0 bases, the J end by 5 bases, with 5 bases between. In germline, CDR1 is LGHNA, CDR2 YNFKEQ. This CDR3 is 13 amino acids long. The CDR3 region is CASSQERDQPQHF. CDR3 nucleotides: TGTGCCAGCAGCCAAGAGAGAGATCAGCCCCAGCATTTT.

This chain uses TRBV2 with TRBJ1-4; D ambiguous. Germline CDR1 reads SNHLY; CDR2 reads FYNNEI. This CDR3 contains 14 residues. V was shortened by 8 bases and J by 7 bases, with 17 bases between the two germline ends. In DNA, the CDR3 is TGTGCCAGCCTCAGGATCCAGTCAACTGAAAAACTGTTTTTT. Its protein is CASLRIQSTEKLFF.

J is TRBJ2-7 and V is TRBV18, with TRBD1 identical over 10 bases. Germline CDR1 is KGHSH and CDR2 is LQKENI. CDR3 length: 15 residues. After removal of 5 bases from V and 7 bases from J, the junction contained 11 bases not matched to a gene. The CDR3 DNA follows: TGTGCCAGCTCAGGGGACAGGGGCCCTGTTACTGAGCAGTACTTC. Translation gives CASSGDRGPVTEQYF.

This clone was observed at least ten times. V is TRBV5-1 and J is TRBJ2-2, with 10 bases lining up with TRBD1. The trim removed 4 bases at V and 4 bases at J, leaving 4 bases unmatched. Per the germline V gene, CDR1 is SGHRS and CDR2 is YFSETQ. The CDR3 sequence is 15 residues long. The CDR3 bases are TGCGCCAGCAGCCCCGGGACAGGGGTCACCGGGGAGCTGTTTTTT. Amino acid sequence: CASSPGTGVTGELFF. Combining the CDR3 with reference TRBV5-1 and TRBJ2-2 gives the whole variable domain KAGVTQTPRYLIKTRGQQVTLSCSPISGHRSVSWYQQTPGQGLQFLFEYFSETQRNKGNFPGRFSGRQFSNSRSEMNVSTLELGDSALYLCASSPGTGVTGELFFGEGSRLTVL.

The chain employs TRBV18 and TRBJ1-1, with 11 bases that match TRBD1. Germline V CDR1 and CDR2: KGHSH, LQKENI. V shed 6 bases, J shed 4 bases, and the junction held 7 bases outside the gene matches. The CDR3 runs 15 residues. Here the CDR3 reads CASSSDRGPGTEAFF. The DNA of the CDR3 is TGTGCCAGCTCCTCGGACAGGGGGCCGGGCACTGAAGCTTTCTTT.

The gene calls are TRBV20-1 and TRBJ1-1; the D gene is possibly TRBD1 (6 bases). Germline V gene data show CDR1 as DFQATT and CDR2 as SNEGSKA (reference sequence). Trimming left V 3 bases short and J 7 bases short, with 15 bases between. This CDR3 comprises 13 residues. The chain's CDR3 is CSASATGRNEAFF. CDR3 DNA sequence: TGCAGTGCTAGTGCGACAGGAAGGAATGAAGCTTTCTTT.

The chain recombines TRBV23-1 with TRBJ1-3; no firm D call. TRBV23-1 is an open reading frame, and its role is uncertain. V was shortened by 4 bases and J by 0 bases, with 7 bases between the two germline ends. The CDR3 sequence is 14 residues long. The DNA of the CDR3 is TGCGCCAGCAGTCGAGGGAACTCTGGAAACACCATATATTTT. This translates into CASSRGNSGNTIYF.

This chain joins TRBV12-3 or TRBV12-4 and TRBJ1-5; D is unresolved. Trimming left V 4 bases short and J 0 bases short, with 4 bases between. This CDR3 is 13 amino acids long. The CDR3 DNA reads TGTGCCAGCAGTTATAATAGCAATCAGCCCCAGCATTTT. Protein product: CASSYNSNQPQHF.

The chain has TRBV5-1 and TRBJ1-4, with a tentative D call TRBD1 (6 bases). V was cut by 3 bases and J by 3 bases, with 9 bases left in between. CDR3 length: 14 amino acids. The germline V gene has CDR1 SGHRS and CDR2 YFSETQ. For the CDR3, the DNA is TGCGCCAGCAGCTCCGACAGGCCTAATGAAAAACTGTTTTTT. Its translation: CASSSDRPNEKLFF.

The V gene is TRBV4-1, the J gene TRBJ1-1, with D tentatively TRBD1 (5 bases). V lost 0 bases and J lost 13, with 12 bases in between. The CDR3 has 12 residues. Germline V gene data show CDR1 as MGHRA and CDR2 as YSYEKL. The CDR3 nucleotides are TGCGCCAGCAGCCAAGATCGGGGGAGGGATTTCTTT. This gives the protein CASSQDRGRDFF.

The V gene is TRBV9, the J gene TRBJ2-7; TRBD2 matches 13 bases. V was clipped by 0 bases and J by 4 bases; unmatched bases: 10. The CDR3 consists of 18 residues. Germline V gives CDR1 SGDLS, CDR2 YYNGEE. The CDR3: CASSVGPLAGGQRYEQYF. Here the CDR3 DNA reads TGTGCCAGCAGCGTAGGTCCACTAGCGGGAGGGCAACGTTACGAGCAGTACTTC. The entire variable domain, with the rest obtained from reference TRBV9 and TRBJ2-7, is as follows: DSGVTQTPKHLITATGQRVTLRCSPRSGDLSVYWYQQSLDQGLQFLIQYYNGEERAKGNILERFSAQQFPDLHSELNLSSLELGDSALYFCASSVGPLAGGQRYEQYFGPGTRLTVT.

The sample holds one count of this clone. One end of the junction fails to match germline, which may point to a read error. This sequence joins TRBV6-5 and TRBJ2-7, with D possibly TRBD1 on 6 matching bases. CDR3 length equals 14 residues. Germline-derived CDR1 and CDR2 are MNHEY and SVGAGI. CDR3 in DNA: TGTGCCAGCATTTACCGAGCAGGGGCCTACGAGCAGTACTTC. It codes for CASIYRAGAYEQYF.